Presented here are 31 T cell receptor beta chains from one specimen sequenced in a study of shared clonotypes between healthy human individuals (TCRdb year 2020). The library was obtained by the immunoSEQ multiplex PCR assay. In its TCRdb copy, this immuneACCESS table keeps in-frame sequences only and misses some clones. Where compared with another copy, unresolved V genes explain less than half of these, and the others have no known cause. In all, the sample holds about 1.1 million clones, and 60% to 85% of those were seen once. The ten top clones hold roughly 0.83% of the sample. The sequencing input was memory CD4+ T cells from PBMCs. The cell subset or site label, read with the paper, signifies: CD45RA-negative fraction. The receptors come from a man aged 18 to 35 in good health. Some clones in this sample may be carry-over from other donors' samples.

The chain recombines TRBV7-8 with TRBJ1-3; D remains ambiguous. Trimming stripped 2 bases from V and 0 bases from J, with 14 bases between. This CDR3 has 17 residues. Germline lookup yields CDR1 SGHVS and CDR2 FQNEAQ. The CDR3 nucleotides are TGTGCCAGCAGCTTAACTTTACGGAGGAGCTCTGGAAACACCATATATTTT. The encoded protein is CASSLTLRRSSGNTIYF.

A remark on this clone: This may come from a read error, since a much larger clone is one base off. V is TRBV7-9 and J is TRBJ2-5, with no clear D. The V gene lost 5 bases and the J gene lost 4 bases, with 8 bases spanning the gap. The germline CDR1 and CDR2 sequences are SEHNR and FQNEAQ (reference sequence). CDR3 length: 12 residues. CDR3 amino acids: CASSALRETQYF. CDR3 nucleotide sequence: TGTGCCAGCAGCGCCCTCCGAGAGACCCAGTACTTC. Full variable domain (missing parts from reference TRBV7-9 and TRBJ2-5): DTGVSQNPRHKITKRGQNVTFRCDPISEHNRLYWYRQTLGQGPEFLTYFQNEAQLEKSRLLSDRFSAERPKGSFSTLEIQRTEQGDSAMYLCASSALRETQYFGPGTRLLVL.

The chain joins TRBV7-8 to TRBJ2-6, with a tentative D call TRBD1 (6 bases). The CDR3 extends over 15 amino acids. Germline V gene lookup returns CDR1 SGHVS and CDR2 FQNEAQ. V lost 5 bases, J lost 8 bases, and 16 bases lay in between. The CDR3 DNA reads as TGTGCCAGCAGCCAAGAAGACAGGCCCCCCAACGTCCTGACTTTC. It codes for CASSQEDRPPNVLTF.

The genes are TRBV5-6 and TRBJ2-7; D remains ambiguous. Per the germline V gene, CDR1 is SGHDT and CDR2 is YYEEEE. V was clipped by 2 bases and J by 3 bases, with 24 bases between them. The CDR3 runs 18 residues. CDR3 in amino acids: CASSLFGQSPLSVYEQYF. The CDR3 nucleotides read TGTGCCAGCAGCTTATTCGGCCAGTCACCGTTATCTGTCTACGAGCAGTACTTC.

This chain joins TRBV28 and TRBJ2-7, with D unclear. From germline, CDR1 is MDHEN and CDR2 SYDVKM. V shed 1 base and J shed 6 bases, with 10 bases lying between them. CDR3 length equals 13 residues. In nucleotides, the CDR3 is TGTGCCAGCAGTTTATTGGGGTTGGGCGAGCAGTACTTC. Protein: CASSLLGLGEQYF.

This chain joins TRBV5-1 and TRBJ2-1; 8 bases map to TRBD2. Looked up from germline, CDR1 is SGHRS and CDR2 is YFSETQ. This CDR3 is built from 18 residues. V gave up 1 base and J gave up 7 bases; unmatched junction bases: 16. The CDR3 nucleotides are TGCGCCAGCAGCTTGCCGCTAGCGGGTGGCCTCGGCGGTAATGAGCAGTTCTTC. Amino acids: CASSLPLAGGLGGNEQFF.

The V call is TRBV4-1, the J call TRBJ2-3, with a weak D call TRBD2 (6 bases). This CDR3 is built from 17 residues. Germline CDR1 and CDR2: MGHRA and YSYEKL. V lost 1 base and J 8 bases, leaving 22 bases between the germline ends. The CDR3 protein is CASSQGTSGTSSSTQYF. The DNA of the CDR3 is TGCGCCAGCAGCCAAGGGACTTCCGGGACTTCCAGCAGTACGCAGTATTTT.

This clone has a count of ten or more. This chain links TRBV6-4 with TRBJ2-3; maybe TRBD2 (5 bases). Trimming cost V 5 bases and J 4 bases, with 16 bases left between them. The CDR3 spans 15 residues. The germline CDR1 and CDR2 sequences are MRHNA and SNTAGT. This CDR3 reads CASSQVGSGADTQYF. The CDR3 nucleotides are TGTGCCAGCAGTCAAGTGGGGAGCGGCGCAGATACGCAGTATTTT.

This clone was seen more than once but under ten times. The V call is TRBV28, the J call TRBJ1-2; no clear D gene. Germline CDR1 is MDHEN and CDR2 is SYDVKM. CDR3 length: 12 residues. The V end was cut by 4 bases, the J end by 2 bases, with 5 bases between. The CDR3 coding sequence is TGTGCCAGCAGTTACAACAACTATGGCTACACCTTC. Residues: CASSYNNYGYTF.

The rearrangement joins TRBV11-3 to TRBJ1-1; maybe TRBD1 (6 bases). Per germline, CDR1 SGHNT and CDR2 YENEEA. The CDR3 extends over 13 amino acids. With 5 bases removed from V and 11 bases from J, the gap between germline ends came to 18 bases. The CDR3: CASSLNREGMAFF. The CDR3 coding sequence is TGTGCCAGCAGCCTTAACAGGGAAGGGATGGCTTTCTTT.

The rearrangement links TRBV10-3 to TRBJ2-7, with no clear D. With 0 bases removed from V and 3 bases from J, the gap between germline ends came to 12 bases. Germline assignment: CDR1 ENHRY and CDR2 SYGVKD. The length of the CDR3 is 15 residues. CDR3 sequence (DNA): TGTGCCATCAGTGAGTCGGTGGACGGAAACTACGAGCAGTACTTC. Protein product: CAISESVDGNYEQYF.

This clone was observed a few times. The chain has TRBV28 and TRBJ1-2; 10 nucleotides agree with TRBD1. The V gene's germline CDR1 is MDHEN and CDR2 SYDVKM. V trimming: 2 bases; J trimming: 3 bases; junction bases outside the gene matches: 6. The CDR3 is made up of 16 amino acids. The CDR3 sequence is CASSLPTGGADYGYTF. Written as DNA, the CDR3 is TGTGCCAGCAGTTTACCGACAGGGGGCGCGGACTATGGCTACACCTTC.

This rearrangement joins TRBV7-2 to TRBJ2-7; 8 nucleotides match TRBD1. Germline loops: CDR1 SGHTA, CDR2 FQGNSA. J gave up 3 bases and V 6 bases, and 4 bases lay outside the gene matches. This CDR3 has 13 residues. CDR3 DNA: TGTGCCAGCAGGGGACAGGTTGGCTACGAGCAGTACTTC. Translation: CASRGQVGYEQYF.

The chain links TRBV28 to TRBJ2-5; D not certain. This CDR3 comprises 14 residues. V was clipped by 3 bases and J by 4 bases, with 12 bases between them. Germline loops: CDR1 MDHEN, CDR2 SYDVKM. Here the CDR3 reads CASSFLMGGETQYF. CDR3 DNA sequence: TGTGCCAGCAGTTTTTTAATGGGCGGAGAGACCCAGTACTTC.

This CDR3 reads CASSLVPATAYNEQFF. The CDR3 nucleotides read TGTGCCAGCAGCTTAGTTCCAGCGACCGCGTACAATGAGCAGTTCTTC. The V and J genes are TRBV7-8 and TRBJ2-1; D ambiguous. Trimming shortened V by 1 base and J by 4 bases, and 14 bases separated the two germline ends. Germline CDR1 and CDR2: SGHVS and FQNEAQ. This CDR3 contains 16 residues. The full variable domain, with the rest looked up from reference TRBV7-8 and TRBJ2-1, is GAGVSQSPRYKVAKRGQDVALRCDPISGHVSLFWYQQALGQGPEFLTYFQNEAQLDKSGLPSDRFFAERPEGSVSTLKIQRTQQEDSAVYLCASSLVPATAYNEQFFGPGTRLTVL.

This clone was seen at least ten times. The V call is TRBV11-3, the J call TRBJ2-1; D gene uncertain. Trimming removed 4 bases at V and 4 bases at J, with 8 bases between. This CDR3 has 13 amino acids. Germline V gives CDR1 SGHNT, CDR2 YENEEA. The DNA of the CDR3 is TGTGCCAGCAGCTCGACTGGTTACAATGAGCAGTTCTTC. It encodes CASSSTGYNEQFF.

V usage is TRBV2 and J usage is TRBJ2-1; unclear D gene. The CDR3 length is 15 residues. The V gene's germline CDR1 is SNHLY and CDR2 FYNNEI. Trimming took off 5 bases at V and 0 bases at J, with 11 bases between the two ends. The CDR3, as DNA: TGTGCCAGCAGTAACACAATGAGCTCCTACAATGAGCAGTTCTTC. This translates into CASSNTMSSYNEQFF.

The rearrangement uses TRBV7-8 and TRBJ2-5, with 8 bases lining up with TRBD2. Germline loops: CDR1 SGHVS, CDR2 FQNEAQ. Unmatched junction bases numbered 8, after V lost 1 base and J lost 4 bases. CDR3 length equals 16 residues. CDR3 region: CASSLGGTRGGETQYF. CDR3 sequence (DNA): TGTGCCAGCAGCTTAGGGGGGACTAGGGGCGGAGAGACCCAGTACTTC.

The chain has TRBV29-1 and TRBJ2-5; D uncertain. Germline values: CDR1 SQVTM, CDR2 ANQGSEA. The V and J ends lost 7 bases and 1 base respectively, with 13 bases between them. There are 13 residues in the CDR3. CDR3 protein: CSAGSRVQETQYF. The CDR3 region has the DNA TGCAGCGCCGGATCACGGGTCCAAGAGACCCAGTACTTC.

The rearrangement joins TRBV2 to TRBJ1-1; D is uncertain. With 6 bases removed from V and 1 base from J, the gap between germline ends came to 12 bases. The CDR3 is 14 residues long. Germline lookup yields CDR1 SNHLY and CDR2 FYNNEI. CDR3 region: CASSESTQNTEAFF. The CDR3, as DNA: TGTGCCAGCAGCGAGAGCACCCAGAACACTGAAGCTTTCTTT.

This sequence joins TRBV28 and TRBJ2-4, with TRBD1 matching 7 bases. Per the germline V gene, CDR1 is MDHEN and CDR2 is SYDVKM. Trimming took 4 bases from V and 2 from J; bases not matched to a gene: 2. CDR3 size: 14 residues. DNA for the CDR3: TGTGCCAGCAGTTCAGGGGGATCCAAAAACATTCAGTACTTC. Translation: CASSSGGSKNIQYF. The variable domain in full, completed from reference TRBV28 and TRBJ2-4, reads DVKVTQSSRYLVKRTGEKVFLECVQDMDHENMFWYRQDPGLGLRLIYFSYDVKMKEKGDIPEGYSVSREKKERFSLILESASTNQTSMYLCASSSGGSKNIQYFGAGTRLSVL.

The gene calls are TRBV9 and TRBJ2-7; 8 positions match TRBD1. The V gene's germline CDR1 is SGDLS and CDR2 YYNGEE. CDR3 length equals 16 residues. The V and J ends lost 4 bases and 1 base, in that order; junction bases with no gene match: 10. The CDR3 DNA reads TGTGCCAGCAGCCCCCGAGGACAGGGTGGTTCCTACGAGCAGTACTTC. Its protein is CASSPRGQGGSYEQYF.

The chain carries TRBV4-1 and TRBJ1-1; tentatively, D is TRBD1 (6 bases). With 1 base removed from V and 2 bases from J, the gap between germline ends came to 14 bases. There are 16 residues in the CDR3. In germline, CDR1 is MGHRA, CDR2 YSYEKL. The CDR3 sequence is CASSQGPGASNTEAFF. Written as DNA, the CDR3 is TGCGCCAGCAGCCAAGGTCCGGGGGCCTCAAACACTGAAGCTTTCTTT.

The V gene is TRBV13, the J gene TRBJ2-7; a weak D match, TRBD2 (5 bases). The CDR3 loop spans 13 amino acids. Deletions cut 8 bases from V and 6 bases from J, with 17 bases between. Germline V gene data show CDR1 as PRHDT and CDR2 as FYEKMQ (reference sequence). The CDR3 sequence is CASRSGAWGEQYF. CDR3 sequence (DNA): TGTGCCAGCCGAAGCGGAGCATGGGGCGAGCAGTACTTC.

The gene calls are TRBV6-6 and TRBJ1-4; D is unclear. The V end was cut by 6 bases, the J end by 11 bases, with 10 bases between. In germline, CDR1 is MNHNY, CDR2 SVGAGI (reference sequence). The CDR3 consists of 11 residues. This CDR3 is CASSETGKLFF. The DNA of the CDR3 is TGTGCCAGCAGCGAAACCGGGAAACTGTTTTTT.

V is TRBV28 and J is TRBJ1-2, with D perhaps TRBD1 (6 bases). This CDR3 has 15 residues. V lost 2 bases and J 8 bases, leaving 18 bases between the germline ends. Germline values: CDR1 MDHEN, CDR2 SYDVKM. CDR3 DNA: TGTGCCAGCAGTTTAGAGTCTCTGGGGGCAGGAGGCTACACCTTC. Its protein is CASSLESLGAGGYTF.

This clone appeared a few times. This chain connects TRBV10-1 to TRBJ1-3; D is unresolved. This CDR3 contains 11 residues. Germline CDR1 and CDR2: WNHNN and SYGVQD (reference sequence). Trimming took off 4 bases at V and 4 bases at J, with 2 bases between the two ends. CDR3 amino acids: CASSAGNTIYF. As DNA, the CDR3 is TGCGCCAGCAGTGCCGGAAACACCATATATTTT.

This chain uses TRBV7-3 with TRBJ2-7; 8 bases are a match to TRBD1. Germline V gene data show CDR1 as SGHTA and CDR2 as FQGTGA. The CDR3 consists of 15 residues. V gave up 1 base and J gave up 3 bases; unmatched junction bases: 5. DNA of the CDR3: TGTGCCAGCAGCTTAATGGCTGGACAGGGCTACGAGCAGTACTTC. This translates into CASSLMAGQGYEQYF.

About this clone: The identical CDR3 is also encoded by other nucleotide sequences in the sample. V is TRBV2 and J is TRBJ2-3, with unresolved D. V lost 2 bases and J lost 4, with 4 bases in between. The CDR3 covers 12 residues. From germline, CDR1 is SNHLY and CDR2 FYNNEI. CDR3 protein: CASSERADTQYF. CDR3 coding DNA: TGTGCCAGCAGTGAACGGGCAGATACGCAGTATTTT.

The chain uses TRBV21-1 and TRBJ2-5; the table calls TRBD2, which could not be checked here. TRBV21-1 is reported as a pseudogene. The CDR3 length is 10 residues. CDR3 amino acids: CASSKPSRDF. The DNA for the CDR3 is TGTGCCAGCAGCAAACCTTCCCGGGACTTC.

The V and J genes are TRBV29-1 and TRBJ2-1, with 9 bases identical to TRBD2. Germline trimming cut 5 bases from V and 6 bases from J; bases unmatched to any gene: 2. The CDR3 length is 12 residues. Germline CDR1 SQVTM, CDR2 ANQGSEA. This CDR3 is CSVLRGGNEQFF. The CDR3 region has the DNA TGCAGCGTTTTGCGGGGGGGCAATGAGCAGTTCTTC.